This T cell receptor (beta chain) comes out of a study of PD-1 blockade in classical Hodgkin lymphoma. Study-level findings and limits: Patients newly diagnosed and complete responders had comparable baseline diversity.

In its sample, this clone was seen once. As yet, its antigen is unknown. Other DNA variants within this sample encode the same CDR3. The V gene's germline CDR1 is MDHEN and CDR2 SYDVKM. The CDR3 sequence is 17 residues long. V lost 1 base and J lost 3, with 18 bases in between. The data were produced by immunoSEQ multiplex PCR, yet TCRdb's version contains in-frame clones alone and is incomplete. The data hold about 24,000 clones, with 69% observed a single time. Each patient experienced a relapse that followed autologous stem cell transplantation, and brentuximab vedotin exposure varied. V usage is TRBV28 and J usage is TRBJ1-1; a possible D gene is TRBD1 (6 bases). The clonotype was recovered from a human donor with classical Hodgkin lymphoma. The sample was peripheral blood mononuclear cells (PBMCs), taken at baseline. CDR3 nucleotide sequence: TGTGCCAGCAGTTTATTCTCGGACAGAGCTTACCACACTGAAGCTTTCTTT. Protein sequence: CASSLFSDRAYHTEAFF. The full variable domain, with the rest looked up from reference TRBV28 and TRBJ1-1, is DVKVTQSSRYLVKRTGEKVFLECVQDMDHENMFWYRQDPGLGLRLIYFSYDVKMKEKGDIPEGYSVSREKKERFSLILESASTNQTSMYLCASSLFSDRAYHTEAFFGQGTRLTVV.